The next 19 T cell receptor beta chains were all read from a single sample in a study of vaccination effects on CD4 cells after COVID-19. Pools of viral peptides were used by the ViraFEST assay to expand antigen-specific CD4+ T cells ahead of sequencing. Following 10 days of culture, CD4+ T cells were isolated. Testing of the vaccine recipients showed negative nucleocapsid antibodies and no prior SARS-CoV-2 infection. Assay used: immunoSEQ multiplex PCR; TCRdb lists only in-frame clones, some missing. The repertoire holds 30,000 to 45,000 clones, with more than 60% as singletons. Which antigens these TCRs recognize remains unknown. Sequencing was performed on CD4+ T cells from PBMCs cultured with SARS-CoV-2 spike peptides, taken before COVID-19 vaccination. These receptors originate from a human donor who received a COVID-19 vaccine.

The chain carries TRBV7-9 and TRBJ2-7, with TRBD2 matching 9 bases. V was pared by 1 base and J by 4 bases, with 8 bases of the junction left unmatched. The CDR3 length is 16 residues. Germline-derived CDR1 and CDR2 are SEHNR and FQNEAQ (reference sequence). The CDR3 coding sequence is TGTGCCAGCAGCTTAGAGGCAGCGGGAGGTTGGTACGAGCAGTACTTC. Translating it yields CASSLEAAGGWYEQYF.

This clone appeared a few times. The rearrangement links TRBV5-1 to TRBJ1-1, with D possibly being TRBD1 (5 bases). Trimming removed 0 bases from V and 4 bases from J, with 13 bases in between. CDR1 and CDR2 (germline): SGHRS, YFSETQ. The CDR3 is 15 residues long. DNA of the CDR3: TGCGCCAGCAGCTTGGCCCCGGGGCCGAGCACTGAAGCTTTCTTT. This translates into CASSLAPGPSTEAFF.

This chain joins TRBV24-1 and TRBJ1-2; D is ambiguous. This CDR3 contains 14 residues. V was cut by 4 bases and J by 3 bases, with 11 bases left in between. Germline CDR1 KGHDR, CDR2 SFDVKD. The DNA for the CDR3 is TGTGCCACCAGTGACCCACCAAGGGACTATGGCTACACCTTC. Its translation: CATSDPPRDYGYTF.

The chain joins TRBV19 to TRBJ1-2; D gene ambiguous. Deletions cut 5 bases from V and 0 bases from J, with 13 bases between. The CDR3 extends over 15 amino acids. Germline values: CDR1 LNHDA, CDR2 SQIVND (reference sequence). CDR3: CASSSTGATNYGYTF. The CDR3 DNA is TGTGCCAGTAGTTCTACGGGAGCCACTAACTATGGCTACACCTTC.

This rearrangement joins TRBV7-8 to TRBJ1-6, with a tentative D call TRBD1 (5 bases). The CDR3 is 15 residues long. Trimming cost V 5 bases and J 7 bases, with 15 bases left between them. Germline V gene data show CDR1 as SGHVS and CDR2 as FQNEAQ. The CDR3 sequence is CASSPGGEGNSPLHF. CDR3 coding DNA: TGTGCCAGCAGCCCAGGAGGGGAGGGAAATTCACCCCTCCACTTT. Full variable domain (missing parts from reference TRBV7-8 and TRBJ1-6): GAGVSQSPRYKVAKRGQDVALRCDPISGHVSLFWYQQALGQGPEFLTYFQNEAQLDKSGLPSDRFFAERPEGSVSTLKIQRTQQEDSAVYLCASSPGGEGNSPLHFGNGTRLTVT.

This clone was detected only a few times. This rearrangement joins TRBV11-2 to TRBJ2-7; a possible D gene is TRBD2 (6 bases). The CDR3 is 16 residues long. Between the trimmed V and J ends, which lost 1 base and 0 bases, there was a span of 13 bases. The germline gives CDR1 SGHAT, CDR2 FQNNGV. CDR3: CASSLGPGVPSYEQYF. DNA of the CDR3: TGTGCCAGCAGCTTAGGCCCGGGGGTTCCCTCCTACGAGCAGTACTTC.

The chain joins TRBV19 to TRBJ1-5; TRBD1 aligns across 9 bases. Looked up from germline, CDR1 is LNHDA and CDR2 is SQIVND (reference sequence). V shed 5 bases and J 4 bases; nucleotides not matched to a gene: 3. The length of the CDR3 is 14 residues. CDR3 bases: TGTGCCAGTAGTCGTGGACAGGGGAATCAGCCCCAGCATTTT. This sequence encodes CASSRGQGNQPQHF.

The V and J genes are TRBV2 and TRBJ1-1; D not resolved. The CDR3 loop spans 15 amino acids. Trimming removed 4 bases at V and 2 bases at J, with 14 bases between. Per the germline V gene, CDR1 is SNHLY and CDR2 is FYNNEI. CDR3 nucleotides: TGTGCCAGCAGTGTCAGTGGCATTTCAAACACTGAAGCTTTCTTT. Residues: CASSVSGISNTEAFF.

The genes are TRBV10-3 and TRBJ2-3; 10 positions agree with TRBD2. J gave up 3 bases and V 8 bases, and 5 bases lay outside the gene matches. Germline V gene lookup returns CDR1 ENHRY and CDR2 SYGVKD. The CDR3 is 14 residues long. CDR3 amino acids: CAISSGSGTDTQYF. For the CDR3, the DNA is TGTGCCATCTCTAGCGGGAGTGGAACAGATACGCAGTATTTT.

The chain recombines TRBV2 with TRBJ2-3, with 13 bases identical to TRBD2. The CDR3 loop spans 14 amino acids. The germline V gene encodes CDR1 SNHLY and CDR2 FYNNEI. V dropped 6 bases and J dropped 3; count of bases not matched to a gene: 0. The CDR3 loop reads CASRGLAGTDTQYF. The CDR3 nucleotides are TGTGCCAGCAGGGGACTAGCGGGGACAGATACGCAGTATTTT.

The CDR3 protein is CASSWDGRSPAQHF. Here the CDR3 DNA reads TGTGCCAGTAGTTGGGACGGCAGATCCCCCGCCCAGCATTTT. The chain carries TRBV19 and TRBJ1-5, with a possible D match to TRBD1 (5 bases). There are 14 residues in the CDR3. Germline V gene sequence: CDR1 LNHDA, CDR2 SQIVND (reference sequence). The V end was cut by 5 bases, the J end by 11 bases, with 19 bases between.

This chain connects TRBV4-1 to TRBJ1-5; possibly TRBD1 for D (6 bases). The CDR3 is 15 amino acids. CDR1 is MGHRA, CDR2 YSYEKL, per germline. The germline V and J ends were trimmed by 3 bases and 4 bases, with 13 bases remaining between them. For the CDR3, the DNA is TGCGCCAGCAGCCACGGGACATTGCAAAATCAGCCCCAGCATTTT. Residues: CASSHGTLQNQPQHF.

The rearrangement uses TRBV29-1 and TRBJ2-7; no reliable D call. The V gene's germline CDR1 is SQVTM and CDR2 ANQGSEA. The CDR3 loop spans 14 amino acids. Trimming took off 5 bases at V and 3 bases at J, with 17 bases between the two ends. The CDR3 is CSVKRTGLGYEQYF. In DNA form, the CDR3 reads TGCAGCGTTAAGAGGACCGGTCTGGGCTACGAGCAGTACTTC.

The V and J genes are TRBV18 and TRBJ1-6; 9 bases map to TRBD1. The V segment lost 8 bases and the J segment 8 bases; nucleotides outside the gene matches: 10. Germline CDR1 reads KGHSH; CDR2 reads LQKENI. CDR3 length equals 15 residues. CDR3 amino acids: CASTSAGTGYSPLHF. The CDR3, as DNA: TGTGCCAGCACCTCGGCCGGGACAGGGTATTCACCCCTCCACTTT.

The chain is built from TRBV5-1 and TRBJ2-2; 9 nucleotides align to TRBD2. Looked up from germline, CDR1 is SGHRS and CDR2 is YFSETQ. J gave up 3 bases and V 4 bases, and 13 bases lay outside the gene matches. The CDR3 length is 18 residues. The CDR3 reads CASSPLVSGRKYTGELFF. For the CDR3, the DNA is TGCGCCAGCAGCCCATTGGTTAGCGGGAGAAAGTACACCGGGGAGCTGTTTTTT.

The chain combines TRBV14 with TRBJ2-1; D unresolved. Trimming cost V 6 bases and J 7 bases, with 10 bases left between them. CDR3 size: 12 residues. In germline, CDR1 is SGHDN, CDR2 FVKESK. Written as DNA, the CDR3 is TGTGCCAGCAGTACTACAGCTAATGAGCAGTTCTTC. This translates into CASSTTANEQFF.

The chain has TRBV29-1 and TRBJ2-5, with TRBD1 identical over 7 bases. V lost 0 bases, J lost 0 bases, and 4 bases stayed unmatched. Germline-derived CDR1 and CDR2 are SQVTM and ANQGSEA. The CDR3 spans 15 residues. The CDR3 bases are TGCAGCGTTGAAGAGATGGACAGGAACCAAGAGACCCAGTACTTC. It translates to CSVEEMDRNQETQYF.

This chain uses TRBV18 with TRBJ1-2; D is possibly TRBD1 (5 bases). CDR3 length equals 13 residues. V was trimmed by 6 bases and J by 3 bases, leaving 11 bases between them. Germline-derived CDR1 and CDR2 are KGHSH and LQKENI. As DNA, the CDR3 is TGTGCCAGCTCGGCAGGGACGGACTATGGCTACACCTTC. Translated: CASSAGTDYGYTF.

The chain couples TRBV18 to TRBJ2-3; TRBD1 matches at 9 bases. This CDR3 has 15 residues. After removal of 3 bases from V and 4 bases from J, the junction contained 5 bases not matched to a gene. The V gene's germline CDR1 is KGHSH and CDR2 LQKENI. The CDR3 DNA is TGTGCCAGCTCACCCCCCCGGACAGGGGCAGATACGCAGTATTTT. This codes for CASSPPRTGADTQYF.